These T cell receptor beta chains were read from a single sample in a study of cytomegalovirus exposure and HLA in healthy donors. TCRdb keeps only in-frame clones here, not all; method: immunoSEQ multiplex PCR. The sample lists around 300,000 clones; about nine tenths were seen once. Material: PBMCs. All receptors derive from a woman aged 30 to 39 in good health and CMV-seropositive. CDR3s include the opening cysteine and the closing phenylalanine or tryptophan. D genes are given only for firm matches. Size tells how often a clone was seen (once, few, many) or the class of an expanded clone, and some rows leave it out.

D gene,J gene,V gene,clone size,CDR3 DNA,CDR3 protein
TRBD1,TRBJ2-1,TRBV27,NA,TGTGCCAGCAGTCCCTACTACAGGGGATCCTACAATGAGCAGTTCTTC,CASSPYYRGSYNEQFF
TRBD1,TRBJ2-7,TRBV5-6,NA,TGTGCCAGCAGCCGGGACAGATCCTACGAGCAGTACTTC,CASSRDRSYEQYF
NA,TRBJ1-3,TRBV29-1,NA,TGCAGCGTTGAAGAAGAGGGGGACATCTCTGGAAACACCATATATTTT,CSVEEEGDISGNTIYF
TRBD2,TRBJ2-7,TRBV27,NA,TGTGCCAGCAGACCTCCCCCGACTAGCGGGAGGGCAGGAGGGTACGAGCAGTACTTC,CASRPPPTSGRAGGYEQYF
TRBD1,TRBJ2-1,TRBV29-1,NA,TGCAGCGTTGATATGGGACAGGGATACAATGAGCAGTTCTTC,CSVDMGQGYNEQFF
TRBD2,TRBJ2-7,TRBV2,NA,TGTGCCAGCAGTGAAGCTGGGCTAGCGGGAGAAGAGCAGTACTTC,CASSEAGLAGEEQYF
NA,TRBJ2-6,TRBV5-1,NA,TGCGCCAGCAGCTTGGACCTCTCCAACGTCCTGACTTTC,CASSLDLSNVLTF
NA,TRBJ2-2,TRBV11-2,NA,TGTGCCAGCCCCGGCCTGATGAACACCGGGGAGCTGTTTTTT,CASPGLMNTGELFF
NA,TRBJ2-5,TRBV28,NA,TGTGCCAGCAGTTTTAGGGGCTACCAAGAGACCCAGTACTTC,CASSFRGYQETQYF
NA,TRBJ2-5,TRBV27,NA,TGTGCCAGCACCCCTGGACCCCCGGAAGGGACCCAGTACTTC,CASTPGPPEGTQYF
NA,TRBJ1-2,TRBV6-5,few,TGTGCCAGCAGCCCAACCCAGATGGGGTTCGGCTACACCTTC,CASSPTQMGFGYTF
NA,TRBJ1-4,TRBV11-2,NA,TGTGCCAGCAGCCCGGACAGAAATGAAAAACTGTTTTTT,CASSPDRNEKLFF
TRBD2,TRBJ2-1,TRBV2,NA,TGTGCCAGCAGGGGGCGGGGGAGCTCCTACAATGAGCAGTTCTTC,CASRGRGSSYNEQFF
NA,TRBJ1-2,TRBV27,NA,TGTGCCAGCAGTTATTATGGGGAGCGAGAATATGGCTACACCTTC,CASSYYGEREYGYTF
NA,TRBJ1-1,TRBV7-2,NA,TGTGCCAGCAGCTTAGCGTCCAGAGCGGCTTTCTTT,CASSLASRAAFF
NA,TRBJ2-1,TRBV9,NA,TGTGCCAGCAGCCTCCCTGGTCAGCCCGAGCAGTTCTTC,CASSLPGQPEQFF
TRBD1,TRBJ1-2,TRBV4-1,NA,TGCGCCAGTTTCGCAGGGGGGGCAGGTGGCTACACCTTC,CASFAGGAGGYTF
NA,TRBJ1-4,TRBV6-1,NA,TGTGCCAGCAGTGAAATGAGGGGGGAAAAACTGTTTTTT,CASSEMRGEKLFF
NA,TRBJ2-1,TRBV6-5,NA,TGTGCCAGCACCCTGGACGGCAATGAGCAGTTCTTC,CASTLDGNEQFF
NA,TRBJ1-2,TRBV9,NA,TGTGCCAGCAGCGTTGGAAGCGACTATGGCTACACCTTC,CASSVGSDYGYTF
NA,TRBJ2-5,TRBV6-5,NA,TGTGCCAGCAGTTATACCAGGGGGAGGATGGAGACCCAGTACTTC,CASSYTRGRMETQYF
TRBD2,TRBJ2-7,TRBV7-2,once,TGTGCCAGCAGCTTAGGGGGTCGACTAGCGGGAGCCGAGCAGTACTTC,CASSLGGRLAGAEQYF
NA,TRBJ2-3,TRBV27,NA,TGTGCCAGCAGCCGTCTGGGGCCAACTAGCACAGATACGCAGTATTTT,CASSRLGPTSTDTQYF
NA,TRBJ1-4,TRBV30,NA,TGTGCCTGGAAAGCAACTAATGAAAAACTGTTTTTT,CAWKATNEKLFF
TRBD1,TRBJ1-2,TRBV19,NA,TGTGCCAGTAGTCCCAGGGGGCTCGGCTACACCTTC,CASSPRGLGYTF
NA,TRBJ2-3,TRBV11-2,NA,TGTGCCAGCAGCTTATTCGTTACGGCGGGGGCTAGCACAGATACGCAGTATTTT,CASSLFVTAGASTDTQYF
TRBD2,TRBJ2-7,TRBV6-5,NA,TGTGCCAGCAAAGTAACAGGACTAGCGGGAGAGCAGTACTTC,CASKVTGLAGEQYF
NA,TRBJ2-7,TRBV7-9,NA,TGTGCCAGCAGCTTAGTACCCGGGAGCGAGCAGTACTTC,CASSLVPGSEQYF
NA,TRBJ2-1,TRBV7-7,NA,TGTGCCAGCAGCCTATCTCAGGGGGGAGCGGCGTATAGTGAGCAGTTCTTC,CASSLSQGGAAYSEQFF
TRBD2,TRBJ2-6,TRBV11-3,NA,TGTGCCAGCGGGCCGGGGGGTTTACTCTCTGGGGCCAACGTCCTGACTTTC,CASGPGGLLSGANVLTF
TRBD1,TRBJ1-5,TRBV5-1,NA,TGCGCCAGCAGCGAGGGGACAGGGAGCAATCAGCCCCAGCATTTT,CASSEGTGSNQPQHF
NA,TRBJ2-3,TRBV6-6,NA,TGTGCCAGCAGCAATACAGAGAGCACAGATACGCAGTATTTT,CASSNTESTDTQYF
TRBD1,TRBJ1-6,TRBV7-2,NA,TGTGCCAGCAGCTTAAAACAGGGGAATAATTCACCCCTCCACTTT,CASSLKQGNNSPLHF
NA,TRBJ1-2,TRBV6-5,NA,TGTGCCAGCAGTTATCAGGGCAGCAACTATGGCTACACCTTC,CASSYQGSNYGYTF
TRBD2,TRBJ2-1,TRBV6-5,NA,TGTGCCAGCAGAACGACTAGCGGCGCGTTTTCGGAGCAGTTCTTC,CASRTTSGAFSEQFF
TRBD2,TRBJ2-2,TRBV11-1,NA,TGTGCCAGCACCCGACTTGCGGGAGGGGCGAACACCGGGGAGCTGTTTTTT,CASTRLAGGANTGELFF
NA,TRBJ1-3,TRBV13,NA,TGTGCCAGCAGTAGAGGGGCGAGCTCTGGAAACACCATATATTTT,CASSRGASSGNTIYF
TRBD1,TRBJ2-7,TRBV6-5,NA,TGTGCCAGCAGATATACTCGGGACAGGGGCTACGAGCAGTACTTC,CASRYTRDRGYEQYF
NA,TRBJ2-1,TRBV4-1,NA,TGCGCCAGCAGCCAGGACAGTTCTCGGAATGAGCAGTTCTTC,CASSQDSSRNEQFF
NA,TRBJ2-7,TRBV6-6,once,TGTGCCAGCAGTTCCTTTGTGGGGGCCTACGAGCAGTACTTC,CASSSFVGAYEQYF
TRBD2,TRBJ2-1,TRBV19,NA,TGTGCCAGTAGTGATCCGGCGGGAGGGGGCAATGAGCAGTTCTTC,CASSDPAGGGNEQFF
TRBD2,TRBJ2-4,TRBV10-3,NA,TGTGCCATCAGTGAGTCGACTAGCAAAGCCAAAAACATTCAGTACTTC,CAISESTSKAKNIQYF
NA,TRBJ1-2,TRBV19,NA,TGTGCCAGTATTCAGGGAAGTTGGTCTGGCGGCGGCTACACCTTC,CASIQGSWSGGGYTF
TRBD1,TRBJ1-1,TRBV14,NA,TGTGCCAGCAGTCTCACACAGGGGAGACTGAACACTGAAGCTTTCTTT,CASSLTQGRLNTEAFF
NA,TRBJ1-4,TRBV18,NA,TGTGCCAGCTCACCCCAGGGCTCTAATGAAAAACTGTTTTTT,CASSPQGSNEKLFF
NA,TRBJ2-2,TRBV29-1,NA,TGCAGCGTTGACAGGGGAAACACCGGGGAGCTGTTTTTT,CSVDRGNTGELFF
NA,TRBJ1-2,TRBV28,NA,TGTGCCAGCAGTTTCATCGGGCGCTATGGCTACACCTTC,CASSFIGRYGYTF
NA,TRBJ2-3,TRBV29-1,once,TGCAGCGGCCGTTTGGGGACTGGCACAGATACGCAGTATTTT,CSGRLGTGTDTQYF
NA,TRBJ2-1,TRBV4-3,once,TGCGCCAGCAGCCAAGATCGGACGCCCCAAAAGCAGGGAGGTGGGTTCAATGAGCAGTTCTTC,CASSQDRTPQKQGGGFNEQFF
TRBD2,TRBJ2-1,TRBV13,NA,TGTGCCAGCAGCCCCAGACTAGCGGGAGGGCCCGATGAGCAGTTCTTC,CASSPRLAGGPDEQFF
NA,TRBJ1-1,TRBV15,NA,TGTGCCACCAGCAGAGATCAGGCCCAGAGGAACACTGAAGCTTTCTTT,CATSRDQAQRNTEAFF
TRBD1,TRBJ1-4,TRBV28,NA,TGTGCCAGCAGCCAAACCGGGACAGGGCCTAATGAAAAACTGTTTTTT,CASSQTGTGPNEKLFF
NA,TRBJ2-1,TRBV29-1,NA,TGCAGCGTTGAGGGGCTGGTGGCAGGGAGGTACAATGAGCAGTTCTTC,CSVEGLVAGRYNEQFF
NA,TRBJ1-5,TRBV4-3,NA,TGCGCCAGCAGCCAAGCAGTGGCAGGCAATCAGCCCCAGCATTTT,CASSQAVAGNQPQHF
TRBD2,TRBJ2-1,TRBV4-3,once,TGCGCCAGCAGCCAAGGGGTAGCTAGCGGGACACGGGAGCAGTTCTTC,CASSQGVASGTREQFF
TRBD1,TRBJ1-4,TRBV4-3,NA,TGCGCCAGCAGCCCGGGACAGGAAAATGAAAAACTGTTTTTT,CASSPGQENEKLFF
NA,TRBJ1-1,TRBV2,NA,TGTGCCAGCAGCTCGGCAACAGGGATGAACACTGAAGCTTTCTTT,CASSSATGMNTEAFF
NA,TRBJ1-6,TRBV6-5,few,TGTGCCAGCAGTTGGGGCCGCCCGGATTCACCCCTCCACTTT,CASSWGRPDSPLHF
TRBD1,TRBJ2-7,TRBV28,once,TGTGCCAGCAGTTTTTTACAGGGGGCCTACGAGCAGTACTTC,CASSFLQGAYEQYF